A single sample gave rise to the 21 T cell receptor beta chains below, sequenced in a study of blood T cell repertoires in COVID-19. Profiled with immunoSEQ multiplex PCR; TCRdb holds only in-frame clones, not every one. The data hold around 54,000 clones, with more than 80% observed a single time. Material for sequencing was peripheral blood. The receptors shown here come from a human donor in a cohort sampled during active COVID-19.

The gene calls are TRBV19 and TRBJ1-4; D gene uncertain. Per germline, CDR1 LNHDA and CDR2 SQIVND (reference sequence). This CDR3 contains 12 residues. Trimming removed 6 bases at V and 8 bases at J, with 10 bases between. The CDR3 here is CASSSSGEKLFF. CDR3 nucleotide sequence: TGTGCCAGTAGCTCCTCCGGGGAAAAACTGTTTTTT.

The chain couples TRBV28 to TRBJ1-5; D unclear. Trimming left V 5 bases short and J 0 bases short, with 14 bases between. This CDR3 has 16 residues. The V gene's germline CDR1 is MDHEN and CDR2 SYDVKM. The CDR3 sequence: CASSPVEDYSNQPQHF. The CDR3 coding sequence is TGTGCCAGCAGTCCCGTGGAGGACTATAGCAATCAGCCCCAGCATTTT.

The rearrangement joins TRBV25-1 to TRBJ1-2, with 8 bases that match TRBD1. After removal of 4 bases from V and 8 bases from J, the junction contained 12 bases not matched to a gene. The CDR3 has 15 amino acids. Germline V gives CDR1 MGHDK, CDR2 SYGVNS. The CDR3 DNA reads as TGTGCCAGCAGTGCCTCCGGGACAGGTCGTACGGGCTACACCTTC. Translating gives CASSASGTGRTGYTF.

This sequence joins TRBV19 and TRBJ1-5; 7 bases align to TRBD1. Unmatched junction bases numbered 9, after V lost 4 bases and J lost 0 bases. CDR3 length: 17 residues. Germline V gene lookup returns CDR1 LNHDA and CDR2 SQIVND (reference sequence). CDR3 loop: CASSKDRWTGSNQPQHF. The CDR3 DNA reads as TGTGCCAGTAGTAAAGACAGGTGGACAGGTAGCAATCAGCCCCAGCATTTT.

The rearrangement joins TRBV6-5 to TRBJ2-7; D is possibly TRBD1 (6 bases). Germline CDR1 MNHEY, CDR2 SVGAGI. Trimming took off 5 bases at V and 3 bases at J, with 17 bases between the two ends. CDR3 length equals 15 residues. CDR3 protein: CASSPSSQGFYEQYF. The CDR3 DNA reads TGTGCCAGCAGTCCCAGTTCACAGGGATTCTACGAGCAGTACTTC.

The J gene is TRBJ1-1, the V gene TRBV7-2, with D perhaps matching TRBD1 (6 bases). Between the trimmed V and J ends, which lost 1 base and 1 base, there was a span of 10 bases. From germline, CDR1 is SGHTA and CDR2 FQGNSA. CDR3 length: 15 residues. CDR3 sequence: CASSLGPGENTEAFF. CDR3 nucleotides: TGTGCCAGCAGCTTAGGTCCAGGGGAGAACACTGAAGCTTTCTTT.

The chain uses TRBV19 and TRBJ1-5; D might be TRBD1 (5 bases). Germline V CDR1 and CDR2: LNHDA, SQIVND (reference sequence). The ends were cut back, 4 bases at V and 7 bases at J, with 11 bases in the middle. The CDR3 has 13 amino acids. CDR3 sequence reads: CASSRGQGQPQHF. The CDR3, as DNA: TGTGCCAGTAGTAGGGGCCAGGGACAGCCCCAGCATTTT. Supplemented by reference TRBV19 and TRBJ1-5, the full variable domain reads DGGITQSPKYLFRKEGQNVTLSCEQNLNHDAMYWYRQDPGQGLRLIYYSQIVNDFQKGDIAEGYSVSREKKESFPLTVTSAQKNPTAFYLCASSRGQGQPQHFGDGTRLSIL.

Here the CDR3 DNA reads TGCAGTGCTAGTTTGGGACTAACGTTTGGAGATACGCAGTATTTT. It translates to CSASLGLTFGDTQYF. The chain joins TRBV20-1 to TRBJ2-3; 7 bases map to TRBD2. V was pared by 3 bases and J by 5 bases, with 11 bases of the junction left unmatched. Germline loops: CDR1 DFQATT, CDR2 SNEGSKA (reference sequence). This CDR3 contains 15 residues.

The rearrangement joins TRBV18 to TRBJ1-3, with TRBD1 matching over 7 bases. Per the germline V gene, CDR1 is KGHSH and CDR2 is LQKENI. The ends lost 4 bases at V and 0 bases at J; junction bases unmatched: 12. This CDR3 region has 18 residues. The CDR3 sequence: CASSLQNAPGGSGNTIYF. Here the CDR3 DNA reads TGTGCCAGCTCACTCCAGAATGCCCCAGGGGGCTCTGGAAACACCATATATTTT.

This chain joins TRBV25-1 and TRBJ2-2, with a possible D match to TRBD1 (5 bases). The CDR3 is made up of 10 amino acids. V lost 10 bases and J lost 6, with 6 bases in between. Germline-derived CDR1 and CDR2 are MGHDK and SYGVNS. The DNA of the CDR3 is TGTGCCACACAGGCCGGGGAGCTGTTTTTT. Translating it yields CATQAGELFF.

The chain joins TRBV6-6 to TRBJ2-1; TRBD2 matches at 10 bases. This CDR3 has 17 amino acids. Germline trimming cut 5 bases from V and 7 bases from J; bases unmatched to any gene: 14. The V gene's germline CDR1 is MNHNY and CDR2 SVGAGI (reference sequence). CDR3 in DNA: TGTGCCAGCAGTCCACCTATATTGGGACTAGCGAGAAATGAGCAGTTCTTC. Its translation is CASSPPILGLARNEQFF.

The chain combines TRBV18 with TRBJ2-2; tentative D call: TRBD1 (6 bases). The CDR3 spans 15 residues. The V and J ends lost 6 bases and 6 bases respectively, with 17 bases between them. Germline CDR1 is KGHSH and CDR2 is LQKENI. The CDR3 nucleotides are TGTGCCAGCTCTGTCCGGGACATCCCGGCCGGGGAGCTGTTTTTT. It specifies CASSVRDIPAGELFF.

The table lists this clone with a few counts. The V gene is TRBV5-3, the J gene TRBJ2-7, with TRBD1 as a possible D gene (6 bases). TRBV5-3 is assigned to the ORF class and has an uncertain function. The ends were cut back, 4 bases at V and 0 bases at J, with 17 bases in the middle. This CDR3 comprises 16 residues. In DNA, the CDR3 is TGTGCCAGAAGCCCACGGCTACAGGGTTCCTCCTACGAGCAGTACTTC. Amino acids: CARSPRLQGSSYEQYF.

The chain recombines TRBV6-5 with TRBJ1-6; weak D call: TRBD1 (5 bases). Germline lookup yields CDR1 MNHEY and CDR2 SVGAGI. V gave up 8 bases and J gave up 7 bases, with 15 bases separating them. The CDR3 covers 14 residues. CDR3 amino acids: CASGRDGGNSPLHF. The CDR3 region has the DNA TGTGCCAGCGGGAGGGACGGGGGGAATTCACCCCTCCACTTT.

J is TRBJ2-7 and V is TRBV9, with 10 bases lining up with TRBD2. The germline CDR1 and CDR2 sequences are SGDLS and YYNGEE. The V segment lost 0 bases and the J segment 2 bases; nucleotides outside the gene matches: 2. This CDR3 comprises 15 residues. The DNA of the CDR3 is TGTGCCAGCAGCGTAGGGACTAGCGGACCCTACGAGCAGTACTTC. It codes for CASSVGTSGPYEQYF. Using reference TRBV9 and TRBJ2-7 for the parts outside the CDR3, the full variable domain is DSGVTQTPKHLITATGQRVTLRCSPRSGDLSVYWYQQSLDQGLQFLIQYYNGEERAKGNILERFSAQQFPDLHSELNLSSLELGDSALYFCASSVGTSGPYEQYFGPGTRLTVT.

The rearrangement uses TRBV4-2 and TRBJ2-5; D might be TRBD2 (5 bases). This CDR3 spans 15 amino acids. V shed 1 base and J shed 3 bases, with 12 bases lying between them. Germline V gives CDR1 LGHNA, CDR2 YNFKEQ. The CDR3: CASSQGGAEEETQYF. The CDR3 coding sequence is TGTGCCAGCAGCCAAGGGGGAGCAGAGGAAGAGACCCAGTACTTC.

The chain recombines TRBV2 with TRBJ1-2, with D perhaps TRBD1 (6 bases). There are 12 residues in the CDR3. Trimming took off 5 bases at V and 4 bases at J, with 8 bases between the two ends. Germline V CDR1 and CDR2: SNHLY, FYNNEI. Here the CDR3 reads CASSTGFYGYTF. CDR3 DNA sequence: TGTGCCAGCAGTACAGGGTTCTATGGCTACACCTTC.

The chain links TRBV6-2 or TRBV6-3 to TRBJ2-3; 8 bases line up with TRBD2. Germline values: CDR1 MNHEY, CDR2 SVGEGT. With 2 bases clipped from V and 2 bases from J, the junction kept 3 bases outside the gene matches. The CDR3 has 15 residues. The CDR3 coding sequence is TGTGCCAGCAGTTACCTAGCGGGCTTCACAGATACGCAGTATTTT. Protein sequence: CASSYLAGFTDTQYF.

V usage is TRBV25-1 and J usage is TRBJ1-2, with TRBD1 identical over 7 bases. CDR1 and CDR2 (germline): MGHDK, SYGVNS. CDR3 length: 14 amino acids. Germline trimming cut 2 bases from V and 5 bases from J; bases unmatched to any gene: 5. This CDR3 is CASSEVTGTYGYTF. The CDR3 bases are TGTGCCAGCAGTGAAGTGACAGGGACGTATGGCTACACCTTC.

The chain employs TRBV3-1 (or the pseudogene TRBV3-2) and TRBJ2-7; D is possibly TRBD1 (6 bases). Germline assignment: CDR1 LGHDT and CDR2 YNNKEL (reference sequence). This CDR3 spans 13 amino acids. Trimming shortened V by 0 bases and J by 8 bases, and 11 bases separated the two germline ends. The CDR3 nucleotides read TGTGCCAGCAGCCAAGATCTAACAGGGAAGCAGTACTTC. It encodes CASSQDLTGKQYF.

J is TRBJ1-5 and V is TRBV19, with TRBD1 matching 9 bases. The ends lost 2 bases at V and 5 bases at J; junction bases unmatched: 4. This CDR3 has 15 residues. The germline gives CDR1 LNHDA, CDR2 SQIVND (reference sequence). The CDR3 DNA reads as TGTGCCAGTAGTATAAATCGACAGGGGGATCAGCCCCAGCATTTT. Its translation: CASSINRQGDQPQHF.